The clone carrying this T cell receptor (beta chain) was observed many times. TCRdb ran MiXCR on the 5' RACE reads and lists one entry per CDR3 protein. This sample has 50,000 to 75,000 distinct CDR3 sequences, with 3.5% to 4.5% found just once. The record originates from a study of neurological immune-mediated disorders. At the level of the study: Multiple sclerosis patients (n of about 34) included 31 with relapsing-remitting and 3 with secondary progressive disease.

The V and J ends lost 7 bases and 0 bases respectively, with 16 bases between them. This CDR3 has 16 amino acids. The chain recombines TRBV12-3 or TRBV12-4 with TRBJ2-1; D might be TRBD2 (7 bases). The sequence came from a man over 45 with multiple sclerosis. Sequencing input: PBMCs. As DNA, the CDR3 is TGTGCCAGCAACTCTAGGGGGGGGGGCTCCTACAATGAGCAGTTCTTC. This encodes CASNSRGGGSYNEQFF.